These T cell receptor beta chains were read from a single sample in a study of T cell responses to AZD1222 COVID-19 vaccine. The protocol was immunoSEQ multiplex PCR, while the TCRdb copy is restricted to in-frame clones and leaves out a portion. The sample carries about 180,000 clones, almost 90% recorded once. Sequenced material: peripheral blood, taken 28 days after the second AZD1222 dose. Source of these receptors: an adult who received the AZD1222 COVID-19 vaccine. CDR3s leave out the opening cysteine and the closing phenylalanine or tryptophan.

v_gene: TRBV7-2; j_gene: TRBJ2-7; CDR3aa: ASSFNSGSYEQY
v_gene: TRBV3-1/TRBV3-2; j_gene: TRBJ2-6; CDR3aa: ASSQGGLSGANVLT
v_gene: TRBV5-4; j_gene: TRBJ2-5; CDR3aa: ASSPRLAGQETQY
v_gene: TRBV6-5; j_gene: TRBJ1-1; CDR3aa: ASSFGGGNTEAF
v_gene: TRBV7-2; j_gene: TRBJ1-5; CDR3aa: ASSPRTGEGQPQH
v_gene: TRBV7-9; j_gene: TRBJ2-1; CDR3aa: ASRINTGTRFYNEQF
v_gene: TRBV6-2/TRBV6-3; j_gene: TRBJ2-5; CDR3aa: ASSYSGAERETQY
v_gene: TRBV4-1; j_gene: TRBJ2-7; CDR3aa: ASSHDGQGAREQY
v_gene: TRBV7-6; j_gene: TRBJ1-5; CDR3aa: ASSLGQGTQPQH
v_gene: TRBV6-2/TRBV6-3; j_gene: TRBJ2-2; CDR3aa: ASSLAGATNTGELF
v_gene: TRBV7-2; j_gene: TRBJ1-1; CDR3aa: ASSTGWRTEAF
v_gene: TRBV6-5; j_gene: TRBJ1-2; CDR3aa: ASTPSGLGGYT
v_gene: TRBV10-3; j_gene: TRBJ2-5; CDR3aa: AISVASGVRQETQY
v_gene: TRBV7-9; j_gene: TRBJ1-6; CDR3aa: ASSPQSNSPLH
v_gene: TRBV9; j_gene: TRBJ1-1; CDR3aa: ASSVAGRGPEAF
v_gene: TRBV9; j_gene: TRBJ2-7; CDR3aa: ASSSGQKSYEQY
v_gene: TRBV7-3; j_gene: TRBJ1-6; CDR3aa: ASSLNPGVNSPLH
v_gene: TRBV7-2; j_gene: TRBJ2-5; CDR3aa: ASSPRGLAYSQETQY
v_gene: TRBV11-2; j_gene: TRBJ1-1; CDR3aa: ASSARQGRNTEAF
v_gene: TRBV15; j_gene: TRBJ2-7; CDR3aa: ATSRTGGSSYEQY
v_gene: TRBV6-4; j_gene: TRBJ1-5; CDR3aa: ASSEDRNQPQH
v_gene: TRBV23-1; j_gene: TRBJ2-7; CDR3aa: AGGLCSSYEQY
v_gene: TRBV15; j_gene: TRBJ2-5; CDR3aa: ATSRVATGAETQY
v_gene: TRBV2; j_gene: TRBJ2-7; CDR3aa: ARNADVSSYEQY
v_gene: TRBV24-1; j_gene: TRBJ2-3; CDR3aa: ATSVGQGAADTQY
v_gene: TRBV4-1; j_gene: TRBJ2-7; CDR3aa: ASSQEKKGEVARGYEQY
v_gene: TRBV5-1; j_gene: TRBJ2-7; CDR3aa: ASSARAGGGNEQY
v_gene: TRBV27; j_gene: TRBJ2-3; CDR3aa: ASSRPDRGTDTQY
v_gene: TRBV7-2; j_gene: TRBJ2-7; CDR3aa: ASSLALQLEQY
v_gene: TRBV20-1; j_gene: TRBJ2-5; CDR3aa: SASRQGYPSTQY
v_gene: TRBV11-2; j_gene: TRBJ2-1; CDR3aa: ASSLDLQRQF
v_gene: TRBV9; j_gene: TRBJ2-1; CDR3aa: ASSVGTGSHNEQF
v_gene: TRBV23-1; j_gene: TRBJ1-1; CDR3aa: ASSQSRAGRSNTEAF
v_gene: TRBV19; j_gene: TRBJ1-4; CDR3aa: ASSIEPGQKLF
v_gene: TRBV7-2; j_gene: TRBJ2-7; CDR3aa: ASSLETGTDYEQY
v_gene: TRBV18; j_gene: TRBJ1-1; CDR3aa: ASSLGTGGTEAF
v_gene: TRBV19; j_gene: TRBJ2-2; CDR3aa: ASSISQNTGELF
v_gene: TRBV19; j_gene: TRBJ1-2; CDR3aa: ASSTSGGFGYT
v_gene: TRBV3-1/TRBV3-2; j_gene: TRBJ2-7; CDR3aa: ASSQYRDRVLLVYEQY
v_gene: TRBV7-9; j_gene: TRBJ1-3; CDR3aa: ASSLVGSSRDTIY
v_gene: TRBV19; j_gene: TRBJ1-6; CDR3aa: ASSIRGLPYNSPLH
v_gene: TRBV7-2; j_gene: TRBJ2-1; CDR3aa: ASSARQAASHEQF
v_gene: TRBV19; j_gene: TRBJ2-1; CDR3aa: ASTQKGSSYNEQF
v_gene: TRBV6-2/TRBV6-3; j_gene: TRBJ1-1; CDR3aa: ASSYSTENAEAF
v_gene: TRBV29-1; j_gene: TRBJ2-1; CDR3aa: SVHGTSGFNEQF
v_gene: TRBV7-7; j_gene: TRBJ1-6; CDR3aa: ASSLQRDRRHLH
v_gene: TRBV4-3; j_gene: TRBJ1-5; CDR3aa: ASSQEVGALESGNQPQH
v_gene: TRBV7-8; j_gene: TRBJ1-5; CDR3aa: ASSPTGAVRNQPQH
v_gene: TRBV5-5; j_gene: TRBJ2-2; CDR3aa: ASSLGGLGELF
v_gene: TRBV6-5; j_gene: TRBJ2-5; CDR3aa: ASRDGHWETQY
v_gene: TRBV23-1; j_gene: TRBJ1-2; CDR3aa: ASNLEQGEYTNYGYT
v_gene: TRBV6-5; j_gene: TRBJ1-4; CDR3aa: ASSSAGLTTNEKLF